This T cell receptor beta chain emerged from a study of T-cell reconstitution after alpha-beta-depleted transplantation in children. The V end was cut by 3 bases, the J end by 4 bases, with 9 bases between. The CDR3 sequence is 13 residues long. Germline CDR1 and CDR2: SEHNR and FQNEAQ (reference sequence). This clonotype was detected only a few times. Unique molecular identifiers were used to barcode this TCRbeta library. Each CDR3 protein is one row after TCRdb ran MiXCR on the PCR reads. Here the sample spans under 250,000 distinct CDR3 sequences, about 6.6% being singletons. The chain joins TRBV7-9 to TRBJ1-1; no clear D. The clonotype originates from a boy younger than 10 with acute lymphoblastic leukemia, due to receive a stem cell transplant. The sample was PBMCs, taken before TCRalphabeta/CD19-depleted stem cell transplant. CDR3 nucleotide sequence: TGTGCCAGCAGCTTGGAGGAACGCACTGAAGCTTTCTTT. This sequence encodes CASSLEERTEAFF.